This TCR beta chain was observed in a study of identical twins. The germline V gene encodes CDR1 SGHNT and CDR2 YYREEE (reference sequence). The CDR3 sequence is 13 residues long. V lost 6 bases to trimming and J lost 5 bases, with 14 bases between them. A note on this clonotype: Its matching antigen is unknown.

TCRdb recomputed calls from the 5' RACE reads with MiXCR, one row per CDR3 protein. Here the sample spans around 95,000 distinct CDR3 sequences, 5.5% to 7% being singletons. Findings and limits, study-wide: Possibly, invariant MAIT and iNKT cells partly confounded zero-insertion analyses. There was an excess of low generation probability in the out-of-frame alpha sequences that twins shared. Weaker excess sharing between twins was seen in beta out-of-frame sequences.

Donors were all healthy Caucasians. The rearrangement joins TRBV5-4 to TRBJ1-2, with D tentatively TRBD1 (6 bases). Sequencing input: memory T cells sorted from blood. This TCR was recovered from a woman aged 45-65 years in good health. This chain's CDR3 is CASTLTGSYGYTF. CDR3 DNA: TGTGCCAGCACCCTGACAGGATCATATGGCTACACCTTC.